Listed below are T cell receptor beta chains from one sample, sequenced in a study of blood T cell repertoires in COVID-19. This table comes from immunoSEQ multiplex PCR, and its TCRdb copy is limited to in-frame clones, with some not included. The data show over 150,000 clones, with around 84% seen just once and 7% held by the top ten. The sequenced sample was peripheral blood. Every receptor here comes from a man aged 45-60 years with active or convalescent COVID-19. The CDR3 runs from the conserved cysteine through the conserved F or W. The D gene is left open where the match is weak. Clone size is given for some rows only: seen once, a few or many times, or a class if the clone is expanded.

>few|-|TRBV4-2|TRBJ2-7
CASSQIQGDPYEQYF
TGTGCCAGCAGCCAAATACAGGGTGATCCTTACGAGCAGTACTTC
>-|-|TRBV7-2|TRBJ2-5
CASSPGAYQETQYF
TGTGCCAGCAGCCCAGGGGCTTACCAAGAGACCCAGTACTTC
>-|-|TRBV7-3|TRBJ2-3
CASSLFGGTDTQYF
TGTGCCAGCAGCTTATTCGGGGGCACAGATACGCAGTATTTT
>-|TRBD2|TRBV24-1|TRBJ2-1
CATSDPRGAYNEQFF
TGTGCCACCAGTGATCCGCGGGGGGCGTACAATGAGCAGTTCTTC
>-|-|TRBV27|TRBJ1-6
CASGAQGGNNSPLHF
TGTGCCAGCGGCGCCCAGGGAGGAAATAATTCACCCCTCCACTTT
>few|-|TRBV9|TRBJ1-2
CASSVVAGGYTF
TGTGCCAGCAGCGTAGTCGCGGGAGGCTACACCTTC
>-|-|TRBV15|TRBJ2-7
CATSRDPGSTYEQYF
TGTGCCACCAGCAGAGACCCGGGATCAACCTACGAGCAGTACTTC
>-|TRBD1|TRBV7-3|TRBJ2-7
CASARGTGGYYEQYF
TGTGCCAGCGCTCGAGGTACAGGGGGCTATTACGAGCAGTACTTC
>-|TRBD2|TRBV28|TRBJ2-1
CASSFGGRVYNEQFF
TGTGCCAGCAGTTTCGGCGGGAGGGTCTACAATGAGCAGTTCTTC
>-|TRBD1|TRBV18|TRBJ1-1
CASSPYRGRGNTEAFF
TGTGCCAGCTCCCCGTATAGGGGGCGAGGGAACACTGAAGCTTTCTTT
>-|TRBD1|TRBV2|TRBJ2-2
CASSVSGGAVGELFF
TGTGCCAGCAGTGTTTCAGGGGGCGCCGTCGGGGAGCTGTTTTTT
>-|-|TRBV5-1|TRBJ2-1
CASSLDNSYNEQFF
TGCGCCAGCAGCTTGGACAACTCCTACAATGAGCAGTTCTTC
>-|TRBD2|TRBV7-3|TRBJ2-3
CASSLTSGGPDTQYF
TGTGCCAGCAGCTTAACCAGCGGGGGACCAGATACGCAGTATTTT
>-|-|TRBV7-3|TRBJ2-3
CASSLSSSTDTQYF
TGTGCCAGCAGCTTAAGCAGTAGCACAGATACGCAGTATTTT
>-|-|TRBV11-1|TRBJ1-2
CASRSGQDYGYTF
TGTGCCAGCAGGTCCGGACAAGACTATGGCTACACCTTC
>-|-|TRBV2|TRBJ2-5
CASSAQGWETQYF
TGTGCCAGCAGCGCTCAGGGTTGGGAGACCCAGTACTTC